The T cell receptor beta chain described here comes from a study of blood T cell repertoires in COVID-19. Looking at the study overall: The origin of the acute and convalescent COVID-19 samples was the United States, Italy and Spain.

This CDR3 is built from 13 residues. Trimming left V 3 bases short and J 8 bases short, with 11 bases between. Profiling relied on immunoSEQ multiplex PCR, and the TCRdb table lists in-frame clones only, not all of them. The sample lists about 250,000 clones; more than 75% were seen once. Cohort allocation depended upon clinical history that participants reported. Resolution of symptoms, clearance, or two negative PCRs was present in recovered Cohort 3 donors. The specimen sequenced was PBMCs or T cells enriched from blood (not recorded which). The receptor was isolated from a woman in her forties or fifties who had recovered from COVID-19. The rearrangement uses TRBV12-3 or TRBV12-4 and TRBJ1-5; no reliable D call. The CDR3 bases are TGTGCCAGCAGTTTGACCCCAGCGGAGCCCCAGCATTTT. This sequence encodes CASSLTPAEPQHF.